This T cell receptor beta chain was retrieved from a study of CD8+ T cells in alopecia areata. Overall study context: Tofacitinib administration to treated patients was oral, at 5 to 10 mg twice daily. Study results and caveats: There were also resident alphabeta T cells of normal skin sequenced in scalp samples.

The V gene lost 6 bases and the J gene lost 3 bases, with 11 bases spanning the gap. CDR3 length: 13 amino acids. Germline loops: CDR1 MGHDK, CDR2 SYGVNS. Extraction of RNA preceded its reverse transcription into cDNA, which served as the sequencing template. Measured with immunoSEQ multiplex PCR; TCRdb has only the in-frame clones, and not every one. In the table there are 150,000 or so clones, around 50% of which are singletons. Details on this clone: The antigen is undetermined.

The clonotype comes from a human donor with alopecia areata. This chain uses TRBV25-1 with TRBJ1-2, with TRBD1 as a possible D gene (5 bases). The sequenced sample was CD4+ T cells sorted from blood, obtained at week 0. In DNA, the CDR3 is TGTGCCAGCAGACTCGACAGTGACTATGGCTACACCTTC. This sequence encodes CASRLDSDYGYTF.